This is a list of T cell receptor beta chains from one sample in a study of blood T cell repertoires in COVID-19. The protocol was immunoSEQ multiplex PCR, while the TCRdb copy is restricted to in-frame clones and leaves out a portion. Of about 190,000 clones detected, roughly 83% appear once; the ten largest clones hold about 6%. The sequenced sample was PBMCs or T cells enriched from blood (not recorded which). These receptors were taken from a middle-aged man with acute COVID-19. CDR3s include the opening cysteine and the closing phenylalanine or tryptophan. Fields, in order: clone size, J gene, D gene, V gene, CDR3 DNA, CDR3 protein. D genes are given only for firm matches. The listing skips clone size in some rows; elsewhere it reads once, few, many or a size class.

clone size: few; J gene: TRBJ2-7; D gene: NA; V gene: TRBV7-8; CDR3 DNA: TGTGCCAGCGACCCGGGGAGCTCCTACGAGCAGTACTTC; CDR3 protein: CASDPGSSYEQYF
clone size: NA; J gene: TRBJ1-2; D gene: NA; V gene: TRBV2; CDR3 DNA: TGTGCCAGCAGTGCCATTAACTATGGCTACACCTTC; CDR3 protein: CASSAINYGYTF
clone size: NA; J gene: TRBJ1-2; D gene: NA; V gene: TRBV10-3; CDR3 DNA: TGTGCCATCAGTGGAACAGGGCGGAACTATGGCTACACCTTC; CDR3 protein: CAISGTGRNYGYTF
clone size: few; J gene: TRBJ1-5; D gene: NA; V gene: TRBV3-1/TRBV3-2; CDR3 DNA: TGTGCCAGCAGCCAGCTGGAGCGGGGTCAGCCCCAGCATTTT; CDR3 protein: CASSQLERGQPQHF
clone size: NA; J gene: TRBJ1-1; D gene: TRBD1; V gene: TRBV5-4; CDR3 DNA: TGTGCCAGCAGCCGACAGGGGGCGAACACTGAAGCTTTCTTT; CDR3 protein: CASSRQGANTEAFF
clone size: NA; J gene: TRBJ2-3; D gene: TRBD1; V gene: TRBV29-1; CDR3 DNA: TGCAGTGGGACAGGGACTAGCACAGATACGCAGTATTTT; CDR3 protein: CSGTGTSTDTQYF
clone size: NA; J gene: TRBJ1-5; D gene: NA; V gene: TRBV7-9; CDR3 DNA: TGTGCCACGACCCGGGGAGAGCCGCCCAATCAGCCCCAGCATTTT; CDR3 protein: CATTRGEPPNQPQHF
clone size: NA; J gene: TRBJ1-2; D gene: TRBD1; V gene: TRBV5-6; CDR3 DNA: TGTGCCAGCAGGCTTGGGACAGTCTATGGCTACACCTTC; CDR3 protein: CASRLGTVYGYTF
clone size: NA; J gene: TRBJ1-5; D gene: NA; V gene: TRBV15; CDR3 DNA: TGTGCCACCAGCAGAGATCCTCAGGTAGGGCCCCAGCATTTT; CDR3 protein: CATSRDPQVGPQHF
clone size: NA; J gene: TRBJ2-3; D gene: NA; V gene: TRBV5-8; CDR3 DNA: TGTGCCAGCAGCTTGGAGGGGAAGGAAGATACGCAGTATTTT; CDR3 protein: CASSLEGKEDTQYF
clone size: NA; J gene: TRBJ2-3; D gene: NA; V gene: TRBV12-3/TRBV12-4; CDR3 DNA: TGTGCCAGCAGTTTCGGGAGAACCGATACGCAGTATTTT; CDR3 protein: CASSFGRTDTQYF
clone size: few; J gene: TRBJ2-5; D gene: NA; V gene: TRBV5-1; CDR3 DNA: TGCGCCAGCAGCTCCATACCGACAGGGGAGGGGGAGACCCAGTACTTC; CDR3 protein: CASSSIPTGEGETQYF
clone size: NA; J gene: TRBJ1-2; D gene: TRBD1; V gene: TRBV30; CDR3 DNA: TGTGCCTGGAGTCTCCCAGGGGGGGGCTACACCTTC; CDR3 protein: CAWSLPGGGYTF
clone size: NA; J gene: TRBJ2-1; D gene: NA; V gene: TRBV7-9; CDR3 DNA: TGTGCCAGCCTCGGAGACTCCTACAATGAGCAGTTCTTC; CDR3 protein: CASLGDSYNEQFF
clone size: NA; J gene: TRBJ2-5; D gene: TRBD2; V gene: TRBV2; CDR3 DNA: TGTGCCAGCGAAGAGCGGGAACAAGAGACCCAGTACTTC; CDR3 protein: CASEEREQETQYF
clone size: NA; J gene: TRBJ1-2; D gene: NA; V gene: TRBV6-1; CDR3 DNA: TGTGCCAGCAGTGAGGGTAGACCGAGGGATGGCTACACCTTC; CDR3 protein: CASSEGRPRDGYTF
clone size: NA; J gene: TRBJ2-6; D gene: TRBD1; V gene: TRBV28; CDR3 DNA: TGTGCCAGCAGACCAGGGGGTATAGGGGCCAACGTCCTGACTTTC; CDR3 protein: CASRPGGIGANVLTF
clone size: NA; J gene: TRBJ2-2; D gene: NA; V gene: TRBV6-5; CDR3 DNA: TGTGCCAGCAGTTACGAGTCCACCGGGGAGCTGTTTTTT; CDR3 protein: CASSYESTGELFF
clone size: once; J gene: TRBJ2-1; D gene: TRBD2; V gene: TRBV3-1/TRBV3-2; CDR3 DNA: TGTGCCAGCAGCCAAGTAGCCGGGAGGACTCAGTTCTTC; CDR3 protein: CASSQVAGRTQFF
clone size: NA; J gene: TRBJ2-7; D gene: NA; V gene: TRBV7-9; CDR3 DNA: TGTGCCAGCAGCTGGAGGGACGAGCAGTACTTC; CDR3 protein: CASSWRDEQYF
clone size: NA; J gene: TRBJ2-3; D gene: NA; V gene: TRBV28; CDR3 DNA: TGTGCCAGTGGGAGAAGCGGGCAGTATTTT; CDR3 protein: CASGRSGQYF
clone size: few; J gene: TRBJ2-7; D gene: TRBD2; V gene: TRBV4-1; CDR3 DNA: TGCGCCAGCAGCCAAGCGGGAGGATTCTACGAGCAGTACTTC; CDR3 protein: CASSQAGGFYEQYF
clone size: NA; J gene: TRBJ2-2; D gene: TRBD2; V gene: TRBV18; CDR3 DNA: TGTGCCAGCTCACCCTTAGCGGGAGCGAGAACCGGGGAGCTGTTTTTT; CDR3 protein: CASSPLAGARTGELFF
clone size: NA; J gene: TRBJ2-3; D gene: TRBD2; V gene: TRBV20-1; CDR3 DNA: TGCAGTGCTAGAGATCTTGCTAGCGGATATTTT; CDR3 protein: CSARDLASGYF
clone size: once; J gene: TRBJ1-5; D gene: TRBD1; V gene: TRBV28; CDR3 DNA: TGTGCCAGCAGTTTATATGGACAGGGTGGCAATCAGCCCCAGCATTTT; CDR3 protein: CASSLYGQGGNQPQHF
clone size: NA; J gene: TRBJ2-7; D gene: NA; V gene: TRBV12-3/TRBV12-4; CDR3 DNA: TGTGCCAGCAGCCCCATCCCGGACTCGGAGCAGTACTTC; CDR3 protein: CASSPIPDSEQYF
clone size: NA; J gene: TRBJ1-1; D gene: NA; V gene: TRBV6-2/TRBV6-3; CDR3 DNA: TGTGCCAGCAGTTCCCCCCTGCGTGGCACTGAAGCTTTCTTT; CDR3 protein: CASSSPLRGTEAFF
clone size: once; J gene: TRBJ2-7; D gene: NA; V gene: TRBV6-5; CDR3 DNA: TGTGCCAGCAGTTACGGCGGTGACAGTAACTACGAGCAGTACTTC; CDR3 protein: CASSYGGDSNYEQYF
clone size: NA; J gene: TRBJ2-1; D gene: NA; V gene: TRBV5-1; CDR3 DNA: TGCGCCAGCACTTTAGCGTTGAGCTCCTACAATGAGCAGTTCTTC; CDR3 protein: CASTLALSSYNEQFF
clone size: NA; J gene: TRBJ1-1; D gene: TRBD1; V gene: TRBV14; CDR3 DNA: TGTGCCAGCAGTGTGACAGGGCGGTTTTATGGCGCTGAAGCTTTCTTT; CDR3 protein: CASSVTGRFYGAEAFF
clone size: NA; J gene: TRBJ2-7; D gene: TRBD1; V gene: TRBV11-2; CDR3 DNA: TGTGCCAGCAGCCGGGACAGGTCAGACGAGCAGTACTTC; CDR3 protein: CASSRDRSDEQYF
clone size: NA; J gene: TRBJ2-5; D gene: TRBD1; V gene: TRBV29-1; CDR3 DNA: TGCAGCGTTGGGGACAGTTTCCAAGAGACCCAGTACTTC; CDR3 protein: CSVGDSFQETQYF
clone size: NA; J gene: TRBJ2-7; D gene: NA; V gene: TRBV7-9; CDR3 DNA: TGTGCCAGCAGCAAACAAAGGTCGGAGCCCGAGCAGTACTTC; CDR3 protein: CASSKQRSEPEQYF
clone size: NA; J gene: TRBJ2-3; D gene: NA; V gene: TRBV11-2; CDR3 DNA: TGTGCCAGCAGCTTTGGCGTCGTAAGGGGTTGGAGCACAGATACGCAGTATTTT; CDR3 protein: CASSFGVVRGWSTDTQYF
clone size: NA; J gene: TRBJ2-7; D gene: NA; V gene: TRBV7-2; CDR3 DNA: TGTGCCAGCAGCCCCAGGGCGGGACCCGCCTACGAGCAGTACTTC; CDR3 protein: CASSPRAGPAYEQYF
clone size: once; J gene: TRBJ1-1; D gene: NA; V gene: TRBV6-5; CDR3 DNA: TGTGCCAGCAGTTACTCAACAGTTACTTTCTTT; CDR3 protein: CASSYSTVTFF
clone size: NA; J gene: TRBJ2-2; D gene: TRBD1; V gene: TRBV2; CDR3 DNA: TGTGCCAGCAGTAGGACAGGTCAAGGCACCGGGGAGCTGTTTTTT; CDR3 protein: CASSRTGQGTGELFF
clone size: once; J gene: TRBJ2-1; D gene: TRBD2; V gene: TRBV27; CDR3 DNA: TGTGCCAGCAGGGGTAGCGGACTAGTCGTCAATGAGCAGTTCTTC; CDR3 protein: CASRGSGLVVNEQFF
clone size: NA; J gene: TRBJ2-5; D gene: NA; V gene: TRBV28; CDR3 DNA: TGTGCTACGCGGGACAGCCACCAAGAGACCCAGTACTTC; CDR3 protein: CATRDSHQETQYF
clone size: NA; J gene: TRBJ1-1; D gene: NA; V gene: TRBV6-5; CDR3 DNA: TGTGCCAGCAGTTTATCGAACACTGAAGCTTTCTTT; CDR3 protein: CASSLSNTEAFF
clone size: NA; J gene: TRBJ2-1; D gene: NA; V gene: TRBV5-6; CDR3 DNA: TGTGCCAGCAGCCGGTCGGGACTCCGATACAATGAGCAGTTCTTC; CDR3 protein: CASSRSGLRYNEQFF
clone size: NA; J gene: TRBJ1-1; D gene: NA; V gene: TRBV19; CDR3 DNA: TGTGCCAGTAGCAGGGCCGGGTCTGAAGCTTTCTTT; CDR3 protein: CASSRAGSEAFF
clone size: once; J gene: TRBJ2-2; D gene: TRBD1; V gene: TRBV7-2; CDR3 DNA: TGTGCCAGCAGCCTTGGACAGGGGTCATTCACCGGGGAGCTGTTTTTT; CDR3 protein: CASSLGQGSFTGELFF
clone size: NA; J gene: TRBJ1-2; D gene: TRBD1; V gene: TRBV6-5; CDR3 DNA: TGTGCCAGCAGCGGACAGGGGGACCATGGCTACACCTTC; CDR3 protein: CASSGQGDHGYTF
clone size: NA; J gene: TRBJ1-6; D gene: TRBD1; V gene: TRBV5-1; CDR3 DNA: TGCGCCAGCAGCCCGGCGGGACAGGGTAATTCACCCCTCCACTTT; CDR3 protein: CASSPAGQGNSPLHF
clone size: few; J gene: TRBJ2-7; D gene: TRBD2; V gene: TRBV15; CDR3 DNA: TGTGCCACCAGCAGAGATTACAGCGGGAGTATATACGAGCAGTACTTC; CDR3 protein: CATSRDYSGSIYEQYF
clone size: NA; J gene: TRBJ2-4; D gene: NA; V gene: TRBV7-9; CDR3 DNA: TGTGCCAGCAGCCCCATATTCAGCTCGAGGATAGCCAAAAACATTCAGTACTTC; CDR3 protein: CASSPIFSSRIAKNIQYF
clone size: NA; J gene: TRBJ2-3; D gene: TRBD2; V gene: TRBV29-1; CDR3 DNA: TGCAGCGTCGAATTGATACCCGGACTAGCGGGTACGCAGTATTTT; CDR3 protein: CSVELIPGLAGTQYF
clone size: NA; J gene: TRBJ2-7; D gene: TRBD1; V gene: TRBV30; CDR3 DNA: TGTGCACGGGGGGACAGGGAAAAATACGAGCAGTACTTC; CDR3 protein: CARGDREKYEQYF
clone size: NA; J gene: TRBJ2-5; D gene: NA; V gene: TRBV9; CDR3 DNA: TGTGCCAGCCGGGGGATAGGGGAGACCCAGTACTTC; CDR3 protein: CASRGIGETQYF
clone size: NA; J gene: TRBJ1-6; D gene: NA; V gene: TRBV3-1/TRBV3-2; CDR3 DNA: TGTGCCAGCAGCCGGGGGCAGAATAATTCACCCCTCCACTTT; CDR3 protein: CASSRGQNNSPLHF
clone size: NA; J gene: TRBJ1-3; D gene: NA; V gene: TRBV19; CDR3 DNA: TGTGCCAGTAGCCTTACAGTGACTGGAAACACCATATATTTT; CDR3 protein: CASSLTVTGNTIYF
clone size: NA; J gene: TRBJ2-7; D gene: NA; V gene: TRBV2; CDR3 DNA: TGTGCCAGCAGTCAGGGTACCGAGCAGTACTTC; CDR3 protein: CASSQGTEQYF
clone size: NA; J gene: TRBJ2-7; D gene: NA; V gene: TRBV28; CDR3 DNA: TGTGCCAGCTTAACACCACAGTCCTACGAGCAGTACTTC; CDR3 protein: CASLTPQSYEQYF
clone size: NA; J gene: TRBJ2-2; D gene: TRBD2; V gene: TRBV5-6; CDR3 DNA: TGTGCCAGCAGCTTGTCTAGCGGGAGATTTCGGGACGGGGAGCTGTTTTTT; CDR3 protein: CASSLSSGRFRDGELFF
clone size: NA; J gene: TRBJ2-3; D gene: NA; V gene: TRBV12-3/TRBV12-4; CDR3 DNA: TGTGCCAGCAGCCTGTTAGCGACAGATACGCAGTATTTT; CDR3 protein: CASSLLATDTQYF
clone size: NA; J gene: TRBJ1-2; D gene: NA; V gene: TRBV10-2; CDR3 DNA: TGCGCCAGCAGTGGGGGGGGCCGCCTTGGGCAGGGCTACACCTTC; CDR3 protein: CASSGGGRLGQGYTF